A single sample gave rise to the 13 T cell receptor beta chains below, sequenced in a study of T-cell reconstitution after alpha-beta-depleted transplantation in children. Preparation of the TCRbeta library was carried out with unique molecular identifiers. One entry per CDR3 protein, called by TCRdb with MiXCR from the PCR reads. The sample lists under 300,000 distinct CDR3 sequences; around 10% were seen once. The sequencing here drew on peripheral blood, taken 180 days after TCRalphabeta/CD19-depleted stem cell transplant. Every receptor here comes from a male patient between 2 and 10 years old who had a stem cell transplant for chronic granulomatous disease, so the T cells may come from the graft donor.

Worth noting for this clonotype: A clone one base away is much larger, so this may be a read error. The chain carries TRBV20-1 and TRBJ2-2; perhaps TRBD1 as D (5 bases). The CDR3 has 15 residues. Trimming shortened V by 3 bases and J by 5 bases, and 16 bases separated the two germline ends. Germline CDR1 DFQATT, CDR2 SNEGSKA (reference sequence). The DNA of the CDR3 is TGCAGTGCTAGTTTCGACAGTCCGGATACCGGGGAGCTGTTTTTT. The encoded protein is CSASFDSPDTGELFF.

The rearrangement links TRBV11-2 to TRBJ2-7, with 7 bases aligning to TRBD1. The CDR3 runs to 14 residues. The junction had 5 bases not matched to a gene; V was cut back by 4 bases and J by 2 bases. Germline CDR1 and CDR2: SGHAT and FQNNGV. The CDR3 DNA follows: TGTGCCAGCAGCTCCGTGGACAGGCCCTACGAGCAGTACTTC. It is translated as CASSSVDRPYEQYF.

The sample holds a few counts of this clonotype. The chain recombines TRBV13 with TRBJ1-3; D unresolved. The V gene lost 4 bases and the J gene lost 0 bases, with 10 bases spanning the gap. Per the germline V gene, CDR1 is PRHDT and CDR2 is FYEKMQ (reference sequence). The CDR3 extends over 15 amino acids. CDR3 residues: CASSSGGGSGNTIYF. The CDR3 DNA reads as TGTGCCAGCAGCTCAGGAGGTGGCTCTGGAAACACCATATATTTT.

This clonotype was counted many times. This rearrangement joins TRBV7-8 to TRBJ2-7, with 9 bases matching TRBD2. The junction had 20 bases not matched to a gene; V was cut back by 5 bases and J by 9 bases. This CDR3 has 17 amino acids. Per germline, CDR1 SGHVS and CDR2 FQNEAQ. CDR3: CASSPAGLAGKVVGQYF. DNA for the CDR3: TGTGCCAGCAGCCCAGCAGGGCTAGCGGGAAAGGTGGTTGGGCAGTACTTC.

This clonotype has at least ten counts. The CDR3 nucleotides read TGCAGTGCTAGAGGTCGGCGGGGATCCTACAATGAGCAGTTCTTC. Translating it yields CSARGRRGSYNEQFF. The V call is TRBV20-1, the J call TRBJ2-1, with TRBD2 as a possible D gene (6 bases). Germline CDR1 and CDR2: DFQATT and SNEGSKA (reference sequence). CDR3 length: 15 amino acids. V was pared by 1 base and J by 1 base, with 11 bases between.

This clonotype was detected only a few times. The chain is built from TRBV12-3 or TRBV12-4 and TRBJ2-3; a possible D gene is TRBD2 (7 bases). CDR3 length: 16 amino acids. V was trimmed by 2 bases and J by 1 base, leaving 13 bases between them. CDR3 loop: CASSLRGAGGTDTQYF. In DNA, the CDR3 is TGTGCCAGCAGTTTACGGGGGGCGGGGGGCACAGATACGCAGTATTTT.

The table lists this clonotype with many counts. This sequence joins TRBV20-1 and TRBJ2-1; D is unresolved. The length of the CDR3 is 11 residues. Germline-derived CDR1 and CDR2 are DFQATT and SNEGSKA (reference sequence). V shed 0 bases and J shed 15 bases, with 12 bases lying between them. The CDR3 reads CSARDGSIAFF. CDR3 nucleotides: TGCAGTGCTAGAGATGGTTCAATAGCGTTCTTC.

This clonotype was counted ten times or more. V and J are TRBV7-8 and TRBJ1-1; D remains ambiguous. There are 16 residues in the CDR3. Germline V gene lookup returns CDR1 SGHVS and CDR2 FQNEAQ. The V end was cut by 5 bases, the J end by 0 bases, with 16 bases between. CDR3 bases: TGTGCCAGCAGCAACCGGCCGGGGATTCTGAACACTGAAGCTTTCTTT. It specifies CASSNRPGILNTEAFF.

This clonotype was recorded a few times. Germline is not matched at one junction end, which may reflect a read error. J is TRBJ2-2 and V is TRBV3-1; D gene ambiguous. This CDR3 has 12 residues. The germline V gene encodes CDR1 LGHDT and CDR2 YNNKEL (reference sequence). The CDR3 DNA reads TGTGCCAGCACCCAAATTGGCGGGGAGCTGTTTTTT. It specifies CASTQIGGELFF. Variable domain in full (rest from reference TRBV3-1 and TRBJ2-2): DTAVSQTPKYLVTQMGNDKSIKCEQNLGHDTMYWYKQDSKKFLKIMFSYNNKELIINETVPNRFSPKSPDKAHLNLHINSLELGDSAVYFCASTQIGGELFFGEGSRLTVL.

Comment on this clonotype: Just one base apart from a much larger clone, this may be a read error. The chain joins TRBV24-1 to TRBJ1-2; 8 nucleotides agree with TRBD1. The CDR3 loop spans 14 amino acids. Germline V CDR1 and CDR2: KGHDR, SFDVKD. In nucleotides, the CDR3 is TGTGCCACCAGTGATTATCAGGGGGCCTATGGCGACACCTTC. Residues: CATSDYQGAYGDTF.

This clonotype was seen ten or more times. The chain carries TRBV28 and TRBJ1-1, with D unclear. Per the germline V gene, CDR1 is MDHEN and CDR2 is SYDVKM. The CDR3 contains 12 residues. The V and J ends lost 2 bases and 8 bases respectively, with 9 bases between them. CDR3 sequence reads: CASSLPTGEAFF. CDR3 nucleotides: TGTGCCAGCAGTTTACCCACCGGAGAAGCTTTCTTT. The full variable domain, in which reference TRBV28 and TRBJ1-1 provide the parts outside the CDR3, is DVKVTQSSRYLVKRTGEKVFLECVQDMDHENMFWYRQDPGLGLRLIYFSYDVKMKEKGDIPEGYSVSREKKERFSLILESASTNQTSMYLCASSLPTGEAFFGQGTRLTVV.

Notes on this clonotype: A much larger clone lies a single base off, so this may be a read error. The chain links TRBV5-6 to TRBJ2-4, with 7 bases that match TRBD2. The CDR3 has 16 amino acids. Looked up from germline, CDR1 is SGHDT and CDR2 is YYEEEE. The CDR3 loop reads CPSSLELGGAKNIQYF. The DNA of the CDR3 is TGTCCCAGCAGCTTGGAGTTGGGAGGGGCCAAAAACATTCAGTACTTC.

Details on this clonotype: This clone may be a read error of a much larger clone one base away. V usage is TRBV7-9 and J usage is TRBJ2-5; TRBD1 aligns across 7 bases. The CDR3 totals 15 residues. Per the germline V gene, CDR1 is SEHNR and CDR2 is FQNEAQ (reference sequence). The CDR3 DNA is TGTGGCAGCAGCAGAACCTCGACAGGGACGGTGACCCAGTACTTC. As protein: CGSSRTSTGTVTQYF.